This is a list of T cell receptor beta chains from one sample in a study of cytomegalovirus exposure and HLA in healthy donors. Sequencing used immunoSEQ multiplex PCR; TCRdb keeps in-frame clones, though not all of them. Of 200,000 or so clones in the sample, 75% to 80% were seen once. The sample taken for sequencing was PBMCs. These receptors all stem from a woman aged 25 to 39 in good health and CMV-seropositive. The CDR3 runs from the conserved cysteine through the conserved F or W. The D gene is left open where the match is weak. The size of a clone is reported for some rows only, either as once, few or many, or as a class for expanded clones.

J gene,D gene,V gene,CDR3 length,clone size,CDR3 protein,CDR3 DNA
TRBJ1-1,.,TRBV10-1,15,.,CASSDPDRQNTEAFF,TGCGCCAGCAGTGACCCCGACAGGCAGAACACTGAAGCTTTCTTT
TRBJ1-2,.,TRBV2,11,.,CASQGGSGYTF,TGTGCCAGCCAAGGGGGTAGTGGCTACACCTTC
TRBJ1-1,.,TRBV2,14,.,CASSEQQGYTEAFF,TGTGCCAGCAGTGAACAACAGGGATACACTGAAGCTTTCTTT
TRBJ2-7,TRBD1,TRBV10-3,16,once,CAISTVRDRGSYEQYF,TGTGCCATCAGCACAGTCAGGGACAGGGGCTCCTACGAGCAGTACTTC
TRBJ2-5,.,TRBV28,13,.,CASSLGAGRTQYF,TGTGCCAGCAGTTTGGGGGCAGGCCGGACCCAGTACTTC
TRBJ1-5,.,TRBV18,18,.,CASSPGGEGGWGNQPQHF,TGTGCCAGCTCACCAGGAGGAGAAGGGGGTTGGGGCAATCAGCCCCAGCATTTT
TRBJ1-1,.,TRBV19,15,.,CASSIYEGVSTEAFF,TGTGCCAGTAGTATATATGAGGGGGTGAGCACTGAAGCTTTCTTT
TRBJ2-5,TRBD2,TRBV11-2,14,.,CASSFASGQETQYF,TGTGCCAGCAGTTTTGCTAGCGGCCAAGAGACCCAGTACTTC
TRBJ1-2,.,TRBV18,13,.,CASSQFQDYGYTF,TGTGCCAGCTCACAGTTCCAGGACTATGGCTACACCTTC
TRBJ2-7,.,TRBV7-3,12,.,CASSPGGYEQYF,TGTGCCAGCAGCCCAGGAGGGTACGAGCAGTACTTC
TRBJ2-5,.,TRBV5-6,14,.,CASSLDLEGETQYF,TGTGCCAGCAGCTTGGACTTGGAGGGAGAGACCCAGTACTTC
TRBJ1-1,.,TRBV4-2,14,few,CASGPGQMNTEAFF,TGTGCCAGCGGCCCCGGACAGATGAACACTGAAGCTTTCTTT
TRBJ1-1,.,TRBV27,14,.,CASSPTRGDTEAFF,TGTGCCAGCAGTCCAACCCGGGGTGACACTGAAGCTTTCTTT
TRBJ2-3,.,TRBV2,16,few,CASLAAQMARTDTQYF,TGTGCCAGCTTAGCCGCCCAGATGGCCCGCACAGATACGCAGTATTTT
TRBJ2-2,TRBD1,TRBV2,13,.,CASRDRWSGELFF,TGTGCCAGCCGGGACAGGTGGTCCGGGGAGCTGTTTTTT
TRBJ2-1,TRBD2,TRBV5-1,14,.,CASKGTSGYNEQFF,TGCGCCAGCAAGGGGACTAGCGGATACAATGAGCAGTTCTTC
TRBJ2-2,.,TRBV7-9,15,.,CASRLDRGGTGELFF,TGTGCCAGCAGACTAGATAGGGGAGGAACCGGGGAGCTGTTTTTT
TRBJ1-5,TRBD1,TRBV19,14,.,CATSGWTGGQPQHF,TGTGCCACCTCTGGCTGGACAGGGGGTCAGCCCCAGCATTTT
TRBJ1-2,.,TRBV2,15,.,CASSVWPQANYGYTF,TGTGCCAGCAGTGTCTGGCCCCAGGCGAACTATGGCTACACCTTC
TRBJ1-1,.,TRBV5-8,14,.,CASSAHGLGTEAFF,TGTGCCAGCAGCGCGCACGGGTTGGGCACTGAAGCTTTCTTT
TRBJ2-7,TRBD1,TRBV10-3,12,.,CAAGTVGREQYF,TGTGCCGCCGGGACAGTGGGACGCGAGCAGTACTTC
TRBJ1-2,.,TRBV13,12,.,CASSLPNYGYTF,TGTGCCAGCAGCCTTCCTAACTATGGCTACACCTTC
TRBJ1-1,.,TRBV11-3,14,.,CASSLRGGRTEAFF,TGTGCCAGCAGCTTAAGGGGGGGTAGGACTGAAGCTTTCTTT
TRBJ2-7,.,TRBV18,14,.,CASSLGQGLNEQYF,TGTGCCAGCTCCCTAGGGCAGGGTTTGAACGAGCAGTACTTC
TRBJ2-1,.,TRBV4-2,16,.,CASSHLRSGSYNEQFF,TGTGCCAGCAGCCATCTCCGTAGCGGCTCCTACAATGAGCAGTTCTTC
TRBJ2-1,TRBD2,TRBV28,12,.,CASSSPSSGQFF,TGTGCCAGCAGTAGTCCGTCTAGCGGGCAGTTCTTC
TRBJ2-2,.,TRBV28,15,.,CASSPQGLNTGELFF,TGTGCCAGCAGTCCTCAGGGATTGAACACCGGGGAGCTGTTTTTT
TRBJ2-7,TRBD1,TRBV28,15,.,CASSLWRQGAGEQYF,TGTGCCAGCAGTTTATGGAGGCAGGGGGCGGGAGAGCAGTACTTC
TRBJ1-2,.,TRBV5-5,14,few,CASSLETGHYGYTF,TGTGCCAGCAGCTTGGAAACAGGGCACTATGGCTACACCTTC
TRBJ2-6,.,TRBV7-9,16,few,CASSLVGVGGANVLTF,TGTGCCAGCAGCTTAGTAGGGGTTGGTGGGGCCAACGTCCTGACTTTC
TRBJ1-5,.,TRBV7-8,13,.,CASRSRGLGPQHF,TGTGCCAGCAGGAGCAGGGGACTAGGGCCCCAGCATTTT
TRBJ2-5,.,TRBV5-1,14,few,CASSLIGSGETQYF,TGCGCCAGCAGCCTCATCGGGAGTGGGGAGACCCAGTACTTC
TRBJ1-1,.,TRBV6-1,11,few,CASSRSTEAFF,TGTGCCAGCAGTAGGAGCACTGAAGCTTTCTTT
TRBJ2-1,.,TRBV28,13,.,CAVPGKGSNEQFF,TGTGCCGTCCCGGGGAAAGGTTCCAATGAGCAGTTCTTC
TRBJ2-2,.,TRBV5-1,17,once,CASSLVGGATLAGELFF,TGCGCCAGCAGCTTGGTCGGAGGGGCCACACTCGCCGGGGAGCTGTTTTTT
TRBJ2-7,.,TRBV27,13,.,CASSPGPRQALYF,TGTGCCAGCAGTCCGGGCCCAAGACAGGCCCTTTACTTC
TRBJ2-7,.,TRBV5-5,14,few,CASSLIREPYEQYF,TGTGCCAGCAGCTTGATTCGGGAGCCCTACGAGCAGTACTTC
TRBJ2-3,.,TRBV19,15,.,CASSQQGRSTDTQYF,TGTGCCAGTAGCCAACAGGGCCGAAGCACAGATACGCAGTATTTT
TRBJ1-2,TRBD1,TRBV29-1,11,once,CSGRQGEGYTF,TGCAGCGGAAGACAGGGGGAAGGCTACACCTTC
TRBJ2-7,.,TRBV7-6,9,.,CASGHEQYF,TGTGCCAGCGGGCACGAGCAGTACTTC
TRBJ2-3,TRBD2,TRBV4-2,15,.,CASSQAGGDEDTQYF,TGTGCCAGCAGCCAAGCGGGGGGAGATGAGGATACGCAGTATTTT
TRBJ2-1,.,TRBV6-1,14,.,CASSRTTSYNEQFF,TGTGCCAGCAGTAGGACTACCTCCTACAATGAGCAGTTCTTC
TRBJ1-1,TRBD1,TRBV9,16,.,CASSVYNRGTNTEAFF,TGTGCCAGCAGCGTATATAACAGGGGAACGAACACTGAAGCTTTCTTT
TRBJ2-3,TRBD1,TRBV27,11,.,CASRQGVLKYF,TGTGCCAGCCGACAGGGAGTTCTTAAGTATTTT
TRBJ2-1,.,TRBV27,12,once,CASSHPYNEQFF,TGTGCCAGCAGTCATCCCTACAATGAGCAGTTCTTC
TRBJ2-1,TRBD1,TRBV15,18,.,CATSSGTGIGGFYNEQFF,TGTGCCACCAGCAGCGGGACAGGGATTGGGGGCTTCTACAATGAGCAGTTCTTC